Listed here are 20 T cell receptor beta chains from one sample, sequenced in a study of blood T cell repertoires in COVID-19. The method was immunoSEQ multiplex PCR; TCRdb's version includes in-frame clones alone and lacks a portion of them. The table lists about 44,000 clones, approximately 86% of them singletons. The sequenced sample was peripheral blood. These TCRs come from a woman of 80 years or more in a cohort sampled during active or convalescent COVID-19.

The J gene is TRBJ1-1, the V gene TRBV7-3; possibly TRBD1 for D (5 bases). Between the trimmed V and J ends, which lost 5 bases and 14 bases, there was a span of 21 bases. The length of the CDR3 is 13 residues. Germline CDR1 reads SGHTA; CDR2 reads FQGTGA. The CDR3 coding sequence is TGTGCCAGCAGCCTCGAAGGGGTCCTGGCCGCATTCTTT. Amino acids: CASSLEGVLAAFF.

The rearrangement joins TRBV6-1 to TRBJ1-5; no clear D. Germline values: CDR1 MNHNS, CDR2 SASEGT. V lost 5 bases to trimming and J lost 6 bases, with 8 bases between them. This CDR3 spans 12 amino acids. CDR3 coding DNA: TGTGCCAGCAGTACAGATTTTCAGCCCCAGCATTTT. Translated, it gives CASSTDFQPQHF.

The chain uses TRBV6-2 or TRBV6-3 and TRBJ1-6; TRBD1 is a possible D gene (5 bases). Deletions cut 5 bases from V and 8 bases from J, with 22 bases between. CDR1 and CDR2 (germline): MNHEY, SVGEGT. CDR3 size: 17 residues. The CDR3 DNA is TGTGCCAGCAGTAACCCCCCGCTGCGAAGGGGTGATTCACCCCTCCACTTT. Encoded protein: CASSNPPLRRGDSPLHF.

The rearrangement uses TRBV7-3 and TRBJ1-1; TRBD1 agrees at 7 bases. The V segment lost 5 bases and the J segment 4 bases; nucleotides outside the gene matches: 4. CDR1 SGHTA and CDR2 FQGTGA come from the germline V gene. CDR3 length: 13 residues. The CDR3: CASSLRQGTEAFF. DNA for the CDR3: TGTGCCAGCAGCCTTCGACAGGGCACTGAAGCTTTCTTT. Full variable domain (rest looked up from reference TRBV7-3 and TRBJ1-1): GAGVSQTPSNKVTEKGKYVELRCDPISGHTALYWYRQSLGQGPEFLIYFQGTGAADDSGLPNDRFFAVRPEGSVSTLKIQRTERGDSAVYLCASSLRQGTEAFFGQGTRLTVV.

This clone was observed once. CDR3 DNA: TGTGCCAGCAGCTTCACAGGGAACGAAAAACTGTTTTTT. It yields the protein CASSFTGNEKLFF. This sequence joins TRBV11-1 and TRBJ1-4; D is perhaps TRBD1 (6 bases). CDR1 SGHAT and CDR2 FQDESV come from the germline V gene (reference sequence). This CDR3 is 13 amino acids long. V was shortened by 3 bases and J by 8 bases, with 10 bases between the two germline ends.

The J gene is TRBJ1-1, the V gene TRBV6-5; no definite D call. Germline values: CDR1 MNHEY, CDR2 SVGAGI. The CDR3 loop spans 13 amino acids. Trimming stripped 6 bases from V and 0 bases from J, with 8 bases between. CDR3 nucleotide sequence: TGTGCCAGCAGACAGCATATGAACACTGAAGCTTTCTTT. Amino acid sequence: CASRQHMNTEAFF.

The J gene is TRBJ2-1, the V gene TRBV12-3 or TRBV12-4; D not resolved. Trimming stripped 5 bases from V and 10 bases from J, with 15 bases between. The CDR3 totals 13 residues. The CDR3 sequence: CASSPYSRREQFF. DNA for the CDR3: TGTGCCAGCAGTCCCTATAGTCGGCGGGAGCAGTTCTTC.

V and J are TRBV30 and TRBJ2-5; possible D gene TRBD1, 5 bases. This CDR3 is 13 amino acids long. Germline V CDR1 and CDR2: GTSNPN, SVGIG (reference sequence). V lost 1 base to trimming and J lost 9 bases, with 15 bases between them. Here the CDR3 reads CAWSGHGREAQYF. The DNA for the CDR3 is TGTGCCTGGAGTGGCCATGGCAGGGAAGCCCAGTACTTC.

The V call is TRBV7-8, the J call TRBJ1-2; D unresolved. Germline CDR1 is SGHVS and CDR2 is FQNEAQ. The CDR3 has 16 residues. Trimming pared 5 bases from V and 3 bases from J, leaving 19 bases between. The CDR3 reads CASSPTWKGVDYGYTF. In DNA, the CDR3 is TGTGCCAGCAGCCCTACCTGGAAGGGAGTGGACTATGGCTACACCTTC.

V gene TRBV9 combines with J gene TRBJ2-3; 8 nucleotides line up with TRBD2. The CDR3 covers 16 residues. Trimming at V came to 1 base and at J to 1 base, leaving 5 bases not matched to a gene. In germline, CDR1 is SGDLS, CDR2 YYNGEE. The CDR3 loop is CASSVTAGGGTDTQYF. CDR3 bases: TGTGCCAGCAGCGTAACCGCGGGGGGCGGCACAGATACGCAGTATTTT.

The chain has TRBV19 and TRBJ2-1; 7 positions agree with TRBD2. CDR3 length equals 16 residues. V lost 6 bases to trimming and J lost 8 bases; unmatched junction nucleotides: 16. The V gene's germline CDR1 is LNHDA and CDR2 SQIVND (reference sequence). The CDR3, as DNA: TGTGCCAGTAGCCCCTCCCCGGGAGGCCTTTGGGATGAGCAGTTCTTC. Its translation: CASSPSPGGLWDEQFF.

This clone was observed a few times. The chain has TRBV7-9 and TRBJ2-2, with D unresolved. Trimming took 9 bases from V and 6 from J, leaving 11 bases between them. Germline CDR1 reads SEHNR; CDR2 reads FQNEAQ (reference sequence). This CDR3 has 12 amino acids. DNA of the CDR3: TGTGCCAGTAGTAGTATGGCCGGGGAGCTGTTTTTT. Its translation is CASSSMAGELFF.

The V gene is TRBV7-9, the J gene TRBJ2-5, with 13 nucleotides matching TRBD2. The CDR3 is 16 amino acids. The V and J ends lost 1 base and 6 bases, in that order; junction bases with no gene match: 5. The V gene's germline CDR1 is SEHNR and CDR2 FQNEAQ (reference sequence). CDR3 residues: CASSLVLAGGEKTQYF. The CDR3 DNA is TGTGCCAGCAGCTTAGTACTAGCGGGGGGGGAAAAGACCCAGTACTTC.

The rearrangement uses TRBV5-5 and TRBJ1-5, with D uncertain. Germline assignment: CDR1 SGHKS and CDR2 YYEKEE (reference sequence). The CDR3 is made up of 16 amino acids. The V and J ends lost 0 bases and 2 bases respectively, with 12 bases between them. The chain's CDR3 is CASSLDFVGGNQPQHF. CDR3 DNA sequence: TGTGCCAGCAGCTTGGATTTTGTGGGAGGCAATCAGCCCCAGCATTTT.

The chain combines TRBV19 with TRBJ1-5, with a possible D match to TRBD1 (6 bases). V lost 7 bases, J lost 9 bases, and 16 bases lay in between. CDR3 size: 13 residues. Germline V gene data show CDR1 as LNHDA and CDR2 as SQIVND (reference sequence). The CDR3 here is CASTWGPQRPQHF. CDR3 in DNA: TGTGCCAGTACGTGGGGGCCCCAGAGGCCCCAGCATTTT.

The rearrangement uses TRBV5-1 and TRBJ2-3; D is unresolved. CDR1 and CDR2 (germline): SGHRS, YFSETQ. Trimming left V 0 bases short and J 5 bases short, with 13 bases between. This CDR3 has 15 residues. Written as DNA, the CDR3 is TGCGCCAGCAGCTTGGCCGATTACGGTGGAGATACGCAGTATTTT. Protein sequence: CASSLADYGGDTQYF.

The chain has TRBV4-1 and TRBJ2-6; 10 bases are shared with TRBD2. V trimming: 4 bases; J trimming: 3 bases; junction bases outside the gene matches: 6. The CDR3 totals 17 residues. Germline CDR1 is MGHRA and CDR2 is YSYEKL. CDR3 protein: CASSRASGSFGANVLTF. In DNA form, the CDR3 reads TGCGCCAGCAGCCGGGCTAGCGGGAGCTTTGGGGCCAACGTCCTGACTTTC.

The J gene is TRBJ1-2, the V gene TRBV5-1; D is unresolved. The CDR3 contains 13 residues. The germline V gene encodes CDR1 SGHRS and CDR2 YFSETQ. The germline V and J ends were trimmed by 4 bases and 5 bases, with 12 bases remaining between them. CDR3 DNA sequence: TGCGCCAGCAGCGCCGAGACACGGTATGGCTACACCTTC. It yields the protein CASSAETRYGYTF.

The rearrangement links TRBV7-6 to TRBJ2-7, with 10 bases aligning to TRBD2. The CDR3 runs to 16 residues. CDR1 is SGHVS and CDR2 is FNYEAQ in the germline V gene. Trimming took 1 base from V and 0 from J; bases not matched to a gene: 3. CDR3 sequence: CASSLGSSGGSYEQYF. CDR3 DNA sequence: TGTGCCAGCAGCTTAGGGTCTAGCGGGGGCTCCTACGAGCAGTACTTC. The complete variable domain, with remaining parts taken from reference TRBV7-6 and TRBJ2-7, reads GAGVSQSPRYKVTKRGQDVALRCDPISGHVSLYWYRQALGQGPEFLTYFNYEAQQDKSGLPNDRFSAERPEGSISTLTIQRTEQRDSAMYRCASSLGSSGGSYEQYFGPGTRLTVT.

The chain links TRBV4-3 to TRBJ1-5; 8 nucleotides agree with TRBD1. Germline lookup yields CDR1 LGHNA and CDR2 YSLEER. The J segment lost 2 bases and the V segment lost 4 bases, leaving 4 bases of the junction unmatched. The CDR3 length is 15 residues. CDR3 in DNA: TGCGCCAGCAGCCCCGGACAGGGAGGCAATCAGCCCCAGCATTTT. Translating it yields CASSPGQGGNQPQHF.